These T cell receptor beta chains were read from a single sample in a study of Ad26.COV2.S vaccination and SARS-CoV-2 variants. Repertoires were generated with immunoSEQ multiplex PCR, while TCRdb's copy carries only in-frame clones and drops some. Of about 350,000 clones in the sample, less than 90% were seen once. Material: peripheral blood, obtained in a trial of Ad26.COV2.S vaccine versus placebo. The receptors derive from a person aged 18-65 years who received the Ad26.COV2.S COVID-19 vaccine or a placebo. The conserved cysteine and the conserved F or W are not part of the CDR3 here. Fields, in order: V gene, clone size, CDR3 protein. Clone size, where shown, is once, few, many, or a class for clones that have expanded.

TRBV7-3,.,ASSPDRHSPLH
TRBV15,.,ATSREGRSNEKLF
TRBV6-6,once,ASTWQPNEKLF
TRBV11-3,.,ASSLVGETQY
TRBV9,.,ASSVTLDYGYT
TRBV6-6,.,ASSRQGRGDQPQH
TRBV7-3,.,ASSRTGQNTGELF
TRBV6-5,.,ASSPGVRGNTIY
TRBV5-4,.,ASSLYSSPRAF
TRBV5-1,.,ASSLARTGDEQY
TRBV7-2,.,ASSLHRGQVVYGYT
TRBV11-2,.,ASSVGLAGVVYNEQF
TRBV30,.,AWSYQDSPLH
TRBV5-4,.,ASSWDRNQPQH
TRBV12-3/TRBV12-4,.,ASSPLTNEKLF
TRBV20-1,.,SARDGREQY
TRBV19,.,ASSDRGTGGRGAQPQH
TRBV5-1,once,ASSVAGEVGNEQF
TRBV11-2,.,ASSLYLTARSSYEQY
TRBV29-1,.,SPLMGGSPNYEQY
TRBV9,.,ASSGRLAEGDTQY
TRBV13,once,ASSFGGRSNQPQH
TRBV5-1,.,ASSEGDGNSYEQY
TRBV7-3,.,ASSFSGQETQY
TRBV18,.,ASSPPGSRQPQH
TRBV3-1/TRBV3-2,.,ASSQPGPAYEQY
TRBV7-2,.,ASSLDGHEQF
TRBV7-2,.,ASSSEGTGGGNTIY
TRBV5-1,.,ASSQGQGALEKLF
TRBV4-2,.,ASSQVVVGQGLNTEAF
TRBV4-1,.,ASSQQTGNEQY
TRBV29-1,.,SVNRAETQY
TRBV28,.,ASTLGGLVETQY
TRBV5-5,many,ASSQTSGYANTGELF
TRBV11-2,.,ASSPREGGRWDEQF
TRBV6-2/TRBV6-3,.,ASSYGGLDTEAF
TRBV27,.,ASSLDGNTEAF
TRBV7-2,.,ASGLGAVDTIY
TRBV3-1/TRBV3-2,.,ASSPTLIRLTNEKLF
TRBV5-1,.,ASSLYSGGARDTQY
TRBV6-5,few,ASSSGQFIYGYT
TRBV29-1,.,SGVTGRTGELF
TRBV29-1,.,SVELGQSTDTQY
TRBV5-6,.,ASSFKTRGEQY
TRBV27,.,ASSPRTGQDTQY
TRBV27,.,ASSPPGRSGANVLT
TRBV4-3,.,ASSQDRGALRAYYNEQF
TRBV25-1,.,ASSGGLAGYEQY
TRBV9,.,ASSAYGGTGLGYESPLH
TRBV5-6,.,ASSLMGAGELF
TRBV28,.,ASEGLGTSSYNEQF
TRBV10-3,.,AISESGEPYNEQF
TRBV14,.,ASSQGGIAYEQY
TRBV5-1,.,ASSTGQGARELF
TRBV5-1,.,ASVDHRANGHTEAF
TRBV3-1/TRBV3-2,few,ASSQVREKLF
TRBV25-1,once,ASSESGGLNYGYT
TRBV5-1,.,ASSLALGFTDTQY
TRBV30,.,AWSKTGTANTEAF
TRBV19,.,ASSDNTDSSEQF